Listed below are T cell receptor beta chains from one sample, sequenced in a study of T cell responses to AZD1222 COVID-19 vaccine. Method: immunoSEQ multiplex PCR; TCRdb's copy keeps in-frame clones and lacks some. The data contain fewer than 150,000 clones, 93% of them singletons. The starting material was peripheral blood, obtained on day 0 of AZD1222 vaccination. All receptors come from an adult in good health. CDR3s include the opening cysteine and the closing phenylalanine or tryptophan. Fields, in order: J gene, D gene, V gene, clone size, CDR3 protein, CDR3 DNA. The D gene is left open where the match is weak. Not every row has a clone size; where given, it reads once, few, many or a size class.

>TRBJ1-5|NA|TRBV2|NA
CASSEGYGDNQPQHF
TGTGCCAGCAGTGAAGGTTACGGGGACAATCAGCCCCAGCATTTT
>TRBJ2-4|NA|TRBV6-1|NA
CASSERAQSDIQYF
TGTGCCAGCAGCGAGAGGGCGCAATCGGACATTCAGTACTTC
>TRBJ1-2|NA|TRBV19|NA
CASSSLHGDYGYTF
TGTGCCAGTAGTTCACTCCATGGGGACTATGGCTACACCTTC
>TRBJ2-7|TRBD1|TRBV18|NA
CASSDRGGEQYF
TGTGCCAGCTCCGACAGGGGAGGCGAGCAGTACTTC
>TRBJ2-2|NA|TRBV18|NA
CASSRNREMDTGELFF
TGTGCCAGCTCACGTAACAGGGAAATGGACACCGGGGAGCTGTTTTTT
>TRBJ2-7|NA|TRBV27|NA
CASSNMTWGSYEQYF
TGTGCCAGCAGCAATATGACTTGGGGCTCCTACGAGCAGTACTTC
>TRBJ2-7|NA|TRBV4-3|NA
CASSQDRGTLYEQYF
TGCGCCAGCAGCCAAGATAGGGGGACACTCTACGAGCAGTACTTC
>TRBJ2-1|NA|TRBV9|NA
CASSVAGTREQFF
TGTGCCAGCAGCGTAGCAGGGACTCGTGAGCAGTTCTTC
>TRBJ1-2|NA|TRBV5-6|once
CASSSETQRYGYTF
TGTGCCAGCAGCTCTGAGACACAACGCTATGGCTACACCTTC
>TRBJ2-6|TRBD1|TRBV14|once
CASSPWTGGSSGANVLTF
TGTGCCAGCAGCCCTTGGACAGGGGGCTCGTCTGGGGCCAACGTCCTGACTTTC
>TRBJ1-2|NA|TRBV21-1|NA
CASSTGRVGYGYTF
TGTGCCAGCAGCACAGGCAGGGTAGGCTATGGCTACACCTTC
>TRBJ2-3|NA|TRBV5-1|NA
CASSLAPVGTDTQYF
TGCGCCAGCAGCTTGGCCCCCGTGGGCACAGATACGCAGTATTTT
>TRBJ2-1|TRBD2|TRBV5-1|NA
CASSLDPAGSRRNEQFF
TGCGCCAGCAGCTTGGATCCAGCGGGATCCCGTCGCAATGAGCAGTTCTTC
>TRBJ1-1|NA|TRBV19|NA
CASSIVESFRTSNTEAFF
TGTGCCAGTAGTATAGTTGAGTCCTTCCGTACCTCGAACACTGAAGCTTTCTTT
>TRBJ1-2|NA|TRBV28|NA
CAAEGGTLYGYTF
TGTGCCGCCGAAGGTGGGACCCTCTATGGCTACACCTTC
>TRBJ2-1|TRBD1|TRBV7-2|NA
CASSSDRVRSQFF
TGTGCCAGCAGCTCAGACAGGGTGAGGTCGCAGTTCTTC
>TRBJ2-5|TRBD1|TRBV20-1|NA
CSAETGETQYF
TGCAGTGCGGAGACAGGGGAGACCCAGTACTTC
>TRBJ2-7|NA|TRBV7-2|NA
CASSLGLASSYEQYF
TGTGCCAGCAGCTTAGGGCTAGCGAGTTCCTACGAGCAGTACTTC
>TRBJ2-7|TRBD1|TRBV3-1/TRBV3-2|NA
CASSSTVTGDEEQYF
TGTGCCAGCAGCTCTACCGTGACAGGGGATGAAGAGCAGTACTTC
>TRBJ2-5|NA|TRBV5-4|NA
CASSLDQAGETQYF
TGTGCCAGCAGCTTGGATCAGGCTGGCGAGACCCAGTACTTC
>TRBJ2-7|TRBD1|TRBV27|NA
CASKIRDRATYEQYF
TGTGCCAGCAAAATTCGGGACAGGGCCACCTACGAGCAGTACTTC
>TRBJ2-2|TRBD2|TRBV7-2|NA
CASSLMYPTSGGGTGELFF
TGTGCCAGCAGCTTAATGTACCCGACTAGCGGGGGTGGTACCGGGGAGCTGTTTTTT
>TRBJ1-2|NA|TRBV20-1|NA
CSASFAGNYGYTF
TGCAGTGCTAGTTTTGCCGGCAACTATGGCTACACCTTC
>TRBJ2-1|NA|TRBV21-1|NA
CASSNGDSPREQFF
TGTGCCAGCAGCAACGGGGACTCGCCCCGTGAGCAGTTCTTC
>TRBJ2-2|NA|TRBV7-9|NA
CASSLTGTGELFF
TGTGCCAGCAGCTTAACGGGAACCGGGGAGCTGTTTTTT
>TRBJ2-1|NA|TRBV4-3|NA
CASSQVAGRNEQFF
TGCGCCAGCAGCCAAGTGGCAGGGAGGAATGAGCAGTTCTTC
>TRBJ2-3|NA|TRBV10-3|NA
CAIRPSPVVGTQYF
TGTGCCATCAGACCATCCCCCGTAGTGGGTACGCAGTATTTT